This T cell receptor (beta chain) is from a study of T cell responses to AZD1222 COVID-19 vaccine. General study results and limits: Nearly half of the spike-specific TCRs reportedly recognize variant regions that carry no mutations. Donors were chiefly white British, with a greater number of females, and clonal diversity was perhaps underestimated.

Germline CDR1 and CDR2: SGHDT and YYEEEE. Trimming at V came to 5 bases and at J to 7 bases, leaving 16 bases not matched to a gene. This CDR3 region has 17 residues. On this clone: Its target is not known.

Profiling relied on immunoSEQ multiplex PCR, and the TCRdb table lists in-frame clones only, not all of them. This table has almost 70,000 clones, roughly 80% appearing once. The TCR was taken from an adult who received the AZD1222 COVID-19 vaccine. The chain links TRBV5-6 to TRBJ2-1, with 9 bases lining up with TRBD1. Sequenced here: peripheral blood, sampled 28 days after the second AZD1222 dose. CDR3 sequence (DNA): TGTGCCAGCAGAATGAAAACAGGGGGCCCTCGGTGGAATGAGCAGTTCTTC. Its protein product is CASRMKTGGPRWNEQFF.